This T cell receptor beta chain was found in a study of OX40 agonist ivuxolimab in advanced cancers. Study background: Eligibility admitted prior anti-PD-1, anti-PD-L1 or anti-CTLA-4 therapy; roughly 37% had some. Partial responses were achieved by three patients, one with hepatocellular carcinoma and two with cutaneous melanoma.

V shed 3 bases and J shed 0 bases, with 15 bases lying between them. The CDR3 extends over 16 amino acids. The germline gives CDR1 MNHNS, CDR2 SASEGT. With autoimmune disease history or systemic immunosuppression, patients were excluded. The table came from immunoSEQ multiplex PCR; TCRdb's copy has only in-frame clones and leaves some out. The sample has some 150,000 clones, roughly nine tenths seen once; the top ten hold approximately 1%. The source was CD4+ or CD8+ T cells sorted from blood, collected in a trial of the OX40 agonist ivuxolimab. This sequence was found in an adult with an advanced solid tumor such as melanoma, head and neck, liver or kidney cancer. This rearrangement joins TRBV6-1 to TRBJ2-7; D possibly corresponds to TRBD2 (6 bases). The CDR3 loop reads CASSERDSWSSYEQYF. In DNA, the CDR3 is TGTGCCAGCAGTGAGCGGGACTCATGGAGCTCCTACGAGCAGTACTTC.